This TCR beta chain originates from a study of T cell changes during pregnancy in multiple sclerosis. TCRdb's table, derived via immunoSEQ multiplex PCR, lists solely in-frame clones and lacks some. The profile shows some 71,000 clones, about 91% of them singletons. Per the germline V gene, CDR1 is SGDLS and CDR2 is YYNGEE. The V end was cut by 3 bases, the J end by 4 bases, with 17 bases between. The CDR3 has 16 residues. The source of this sequence is a female donor with multiple sclerosis, enrolled in a pregnancy study. This rearrangement joins TRBV9 to TRBJ1-3, with D unresolved. Specimen: peripheral blood, collected after pregnancy. CDR3 sequence reads: CASSALLERGGNTIYF. For the CDR3, the DNA is TGTGCCAGCAGCGCCCTTCTCGAGAGAGGAGGAAACACCATATATTTT.